These 30 T cell receptor beta chains came from one sample sequenced in a study of shared clonotypes between healthy human individuals. Sequenced by immunoSEQ multiplex PCR; TCRdb stores in-frame clones only, minus some. Among roughly 890,000 clones listed, about 92% were seen once. Cells designated naive CD8 were CD45RO-negative and were positively selected for CCR7, with terminally differentiated effector memory CD45RA+ cells excluded. Sequences were obtained from naive CD8+ T cells sorted from blood. These receptors originate from a man aged 25 to 40 in good health.

This chain joins TRBV10-2 and TRBJ2-7; a weak D match, TRBD1 (6 bases). This CDR3 spans 15 amino acids. Trimming shortened V by 2 bases and J by 7 bases, and 18 bases separated the two germline ends. Germline V gives CDR1 WSHSY, CDR2 SAAADI. Here the CDR3 reads CASSELPTGPGEQYF. The CDR3 DNA reads as TGCGCCAGCAGTGAGCTCCCGACAGGCCCGGGGGAGCAGTACTTC.

The chain combines TRBV29-1 with TRBJ2-1; D might be TRBD2 (5 bases). V was shortened by 0 bases and J by 2 bases, with 5 bases between the two germline ends. Germline V gene sequence: CDR1 SQVTM, CDR2 ANQGSEA. The length of the CDR3 is 13 residues. Here the CDR3 reads CSVEERAYNEQFF. CDR3 DNA: TGCAGCGTTGAAGAGAGGGCCTACAATGAGCAGTTCTTC.

J is TRBJ2-2 and V is TRBV6-5, with D maybe TRBD2 (5 bases). V lost 3 bases and J 2 bases, leaving 10 bases between the germline ends. Germline CDR1 MNHEY, CDR2 SVGAGI. This CDR3 is 15 amino acids long. This chain's CDR3 is CASSYRDINTGELFF. CDR3 DNA sequence: TGTGCCAGCAGTTATCGGGATATAAACACCGGGGAGCTGTTTTTT.

Only one count was recorded for this clone. The chain has TRBV10-3 and TRBJ1-5, with 10 nucleotides matching TRBD1. CDR1 and CDR2 from the germline V gene are ENHRY and SYGVKD. Trimming removed 0 bases from V and 6 bases from J; junction bases left unmatched: 2. The CDR3 has 15 amino acids. CDR3 nucleotides: TGTGCCATCAGTGAGTCGGGGGACAGGGGTCAGCCCCAGCATTTT. Its translation is CAISESGDRGQPQHF.

This chain uses TRBV27 with TRBJ2-2; D remains unclear. The CDR3 has 16 amino acids. Trimming took 8 bases from V and 0 from J, leaving 16 bases between them. Germline V gene sequence: CDR1 MNHEY, CDR2 SMNVEV (reference sequence). The CDR3 sequence is CASRQGQISNTGELFF. CDR3 coding DNA: TGTGCCAGCCGACAAGGCCAGATTTCGAACACCGGGGAGCTGTTTTTT.

The chain employs TRBV15 and TRBJ2-5; the D gene is possibly TRBD2 (5 bases). There are 16 residues in the CDR3. The germline V gene encodes CDR1 LNHNV and CDR2 YYDKDF (reference sequence). V dropped 0 bases and J dropped 5 bases, with 16 bases sitting between them. The CDR3 loop is CATSRDLRSDSETQYF. The CDR3 DNA reads as TGTGCCACCAGCAGAGATCTTCGTAGCGATTCGGAGACCCAGTACTTC.

The rearrangement links TRBV7-9 to TRBJ2-7; either TRBD1 or TRBD2 may supply D (5 bases each). Germline CDR1 SEHNR, CDR2 FQNEAQ (reference sequence). The CDR3 has 16 amino acids. Trimming left V 3 bases short and J 3 bases short, with 18 bases between. The CDR3 region is CASSFSGTEERYEQYF. As DNA, the CDR3 is TGTGCCAGCAGCTTCTCCGGGACGGAGGAGCGCTACGAGCAGTACTTC. The whole variable domain, remainder taken from reference TRBV7-9 and TRBJ2-7, is DTGVSQNPRHKITKRGQNVTFRCDPISEHNRLYWYRQTLGQGPEFLTYFQNEAQLEKSRLLSDRFSAERPKGSFSTLEIQRTEQGDSAMYLCASSFSGTEERYEQYFGPGTRLTVT.

The chain combines TRBV11-2 with TRBJ2-7, with 7 positions matching TRBD1. The V gene's germline CDR1 is SGHAT and CDR2 FQNNGV. J gave up 3 bases and V 6 bases, and 5 bases lay outside the gene matches. The length of the CDR3 is 13 residues. This CDR3 reads CASRPTGFYEQYF. The CDR3 nucleotides are TGTGCCAGCAGACCGACAGGGTTCTACGAGCAGTACTTC.

CDR3: CASSSRTEYVKETQYF. The DNA for the CDR3 is TGTGCCAGCAGCTCTCGGACGGAATACGTAAAAGAGACCCAGTACTTC. The chain links TRBV7-9 to TRBJ2-5; D gene ambiguous. Germline loops: CDR1 SEHNR, CDR2 FQNEAQ (reference sequence). This CDR3 contains 16 residues. V dropped 4 bases and J dropped 3 bases, with 18 bases sitting between them.

This clone was found once. Other DNA sequences in the same sample also yield this CDR3. V gene TRBV7-9 combines with J gene TRBJ2-7; the D gene is possibly TRBD2 (5 bases). Trimming removed 3 bases at V and 5 bases at J, with 5 bases between. CDR3 size: 11 residues. Germline assignment: CDR1 SEHNR and CDR2 FQNEAQ (reference sequence). Here the CDR3 DNA reads TGTGCCAGCAGCTTCGGGGACGAGCAGTACTTC. Amino acids: CASSFGDEQYF. The full variable domain, in which reference TRBV7-9 and TRBJ2-7 provide the parts outside the CDR3, is DTGVSQNPRHKITKRGQNVTFRCDPISEHNRLYWYRQTLGQGPEFLTYFQNEAQLEKSRLLSDRFSAERPKGSFSTLEIQRTEQGDSAMYLCASSFGDEQYFGPGTRLTVT.

This clone was seen only once. The chain links TRBV7-9 to TRBJ2-3; 8 bases match TRBD2. This CDR3 comprises 17 residues. The trim removed 1 base at V and 0 bases at J, leaving 6 bases unmatched. CDR1 and CDR2 from the germline V gene are SEHNR and FQNEAQ (reference sequence). CDR3 sequence reads: CASSLDWREASTDTQYF. The CDR3 DNA reads TGTGCCAGCAGCTTAGATTGGCGGGAGGCTAGCACAGATACGCAGTATTTT. The variable domain in full, with the rest retrieved from reference TRBV7-9 and TRBJ2-3, is DTGVSQNPRHKITKRGQNVTFRCDPISEHNRLYWYRQTLGQGPEFLTYFQNEAQLEKSRLLSDRFSAERPKGSFSTLEIQRTEQGDSAMYLCASSLDWREASTDTQYFGPGTRLTVL.

The genes are TRBV5-4 and TRBJ2-1; 9 bases are a match to TRBD2. The V gene end was trimmed by 2 bases and the J gene end by 8 bases; junction bases not matched to a gene: 8. The germline gives CDR1 SGHNT, CDR2 YYREEE (reference sequence). This CDR3 has 15 residues. The CDR3 sequence: CASSLLAGVVDEQFF. The CDR3 bases are TGTGCCAGCAGCTTATTAGCGGGAGTGGTTGATGAGCAGTTCTTC.

The rearrangement uses TRBV7-9 and TRBJ2-7; D call uncertain. CDR3 length: 12 residues. Germline lookup yields CDR1 SEHNR and CDR2 FQNEAQ (reference sequence). Trimming cost V 1 base and J 6 bases, with 7 bases left between them. Here the CDR3 reads CASSLEDGEQYF. The CDR3 coding sequence is TGTGCCAGCAGCTTAGAGGATGGCGAGCAGTACTTC.

V usage is TRBV7-3 and J usage is TRBJ1-2, with 7 bases fitting TRBD1. Germline V gene lookup returns CDR1 SGHTA and CDR2 FQGTGA. V was clipped by 5 bases and J by 4 bases; unmatched bases: 7. The CDR3 loop spans 14 amino acids. CDR3 protein: CASSPDRSLYGYTF. In DNA form, the CDR3 reads TGTGCCAGCAGCCCGGACAGGTCCCTCTATGGCTACACCTTC.

The chain carries TRBV25-1 and TRBJ2-2, with 9 bases lining up with TRBD1. This CDR3 contains 14 residues. Germline lookup yields CDR1 MGHDK and CDR2 SYGVNS. Losses at the gene ends were 4 bases for V and 3 bases for J; bases not matched to a gene: 0. The CDR3 region is CASSGTGDTGELFF. CDR3 bases: TGTGCCAGCAGTGGGACAGGGGACACCGGGGAGCTGTTTTTT.

Written as DNA, the CDR3 is TGTGCCAGCAGCTTAGGTGCCTTTAATGAAAAACTGTTTTTT. The encoded protein is CASSLGAFNEKLFF. The gene calls are TRBV7-9 and TRBJ1-4; D remains ambiguous. Per germline, CDR1 SEHNR and CDR2 FQNEAQ (reference sequence). The V and J ends lost 1 base and 4 bases respectively, with 7 bases between them. CDR3 length: 14 amino acids. The full variable domain, its missing parts supplied by reference TRBV7-9 and TRBJ1-4, is DTGVSQNPRHKITKRGQNVTFRCDPISEHNRLYWYRQTLGQGPEFLTYFQNEAQLEKSRLLSDRFSAERPKGSFSTLEIQRTEQGDSAMYLCASSLGAFNEKLFFGSGTQLSVL.

The chain uses TRBV15 and TRBJ2-7; 10 bases match TRBD1. V shed 9 bases and J 2 bases; nucleotides not matched to a gene: 10. CDR3 length: 15 residues. Looked up from germline, CDR1 is LNHNV and CDR2 is YYDKDF (reference sequence). The CDR3 here is CATRPGGTGAYEQYF. The CDR3 nucleotides are TGTGCCACAAGACCCGGTGGGACAGGGGCCTACGAGCAGTACTTC.

This rearrangement joins TRBV11-3 to TRBJ2-1; 9 bases fit TRBD2. Germline CDR1 SGHNT, CDR2 YENEEA. The CDR3 runs 19 residues. Trimming cost V 5 bases and J 0 bases; bases outside gene matches: 14. The CDR3 DNA reads as TGTGCCAGCAGCCCCCGGGGCGGGACTAGCCGCTCCTCCTACAATGAGCAGTTCTTC. Its translation: CASSPRGGTSRSSYNEQFF.

The V gene is TRBV25-1, the J gene TRBJ2-7, with 8 nucleotides matching TRBD1. Germline CDR1 is MGHDK and CDR2 is SYGVNS. CDR3 size: 16 residues. J was trimmed by 1 base and V by 5 bases; bases with no gene match: 10. CDR3 sequence: CASSPLRQGRSYEQYF. Here the CDR3 DNA reads TGTGCCAGCAGTCCCCTGAGACAGGGGAGATCCTACGAGCAGTACTTC.

The V call is TRBV11-2, the J call TRBJ2-5; D is unclear. The CDR3 sequence is 13 residues long. Germline V gives CDR1 SGHAT, CDR2 FQNNGV. Trimming took off 2 bases at V and 2 bases at J, with 6 bases between the two ends. The CDR3 spells CASSLWIQETQYF. In DNA form, the CDR3 reads TGTGCCAGCAGCTTATGGATTCAAGAGACCCAGTACTTC.

This chain connects TRBV7-9 to TRBJ2-7, with D possibly being TRBD2 (6 bases). This CDR3 spans 15 amino acids. Germline V CDR1 and CDR2: SEHNR, FQNEAQ (reference sequence). V was trimmed by 3 bases and J by 0 bases, leaving 12 bases between them. The CDR3 loop is CASSFLPSVSYEQYF. As DNA, the CDR3 is TGTGCCAGCAGCTTTTTACCTAGCGTCTCCTACGAGCAGTACTTC.

In regard to this clone: Other DNA sequences from this sample encode an identical CDR3 as well. The chain has TRBV28 and TRBJ2-7, with 9 bases lining up with TRBD1. The germline CDR1 and CDR2 sequences are MDHEN and SYDVKM. With V trimmed by 3 bases and J by 4 bases, 4 bases remained unmatched. The CDR3 is 14 amino acids. This CDR3 reads CASSFAGTGYEQYF. CDR3 coding DNA: TGTGCCAGCAGTTTCGCGGGGACAGGGTACGAGCAGTACTTC.

In the case of this clone: Distinct nucleotide sequences in the sample also encode this CDR3. The chain joins TRBV27 to TRBJ2-1, with D hard to call. Germline V CDR1 and CDR2: MNHEY, SMNVEV (reference sequence). The CDR3 extends over 13 amino acids. The ends were cut back, 5 bases at V and 4 bases at J, with 9 bases in the middle. The CDR3 DNA follows: TGTGCCAGCAGTCTTACTTTTTACAATGAGCAGTTCTTC. Amino acid sequence: CASSLTFYNEQFF.

This chain joins TRBV5-6 and TRBJ1-4; D is perhaps TRBD1 (5 bases). The CDR3 totals 17 residues. Between the trimmed V and J ends, which lost 4 bases and 3 bases, there was a span of 19 bases. The germline CDR1 and CDR2 sequences are SGHDT and YYEEEE. The CDR3: CASSPARDLRPNEKLFF. The CDR3 DNA reads as TGTGCCAGCAGCCCAGCCCGGGACCTAAGGCCTAATGAAAAACTGTTTTTT.

J is TRBJ2-1 and V is TRBV5-1; 10 nucleotides match TRBD2. J was trimmed by 9 bases and V by 0 bases; bases with no gene match: 6. The CDR3 has 15 amino acids. CDR1 and CDR2 (germline): SGHRS, YFSETQ. The CDR3 reads CASSLVTSGTSEQFF. CDR3 sequence (DNA): TGCGCCAGCAGCTTGGTCACTAGCGGGACCTCTGAGCAGTTCTTC.

The J gene is TRBJ2-5, the V gene TRBV28; TRBD1 is a possible D gene (8 bases). Between the trimmed V and J ends, which lost 6 bases and 4 bases, there was a span of 18 bases. This CDR3 spans 15 amino acids. Germline lookup yields CDR1 MDHEN and CDR2 SYDVKM. The CDR3 DNA is TGTGCCAGCAGCACCTACAGGGGGGGGGCAGAGACCCAGTACTTC. Its translation: CASSTYRGGAETQYF.

In DNA form, the CDR3 reads TGTGCCAGCAGCAATAGGAGGGCAGATACGCAGTATTTT. This gives the protein CASSNRRADTQYF. The V gene is TRBV28, the J gene TRBJ2-3; D possibly corresponds to TRBD2 (6 bases). The CDR3 loop spans 13 amino acids. Trimming left V 6 bases short and J 4 bases short, with 11 bases between. The germline V gene has CDR1 MDHEN and CDR2 SYDVKM. Drawing the rest from reference TRBV28 and TRBJ2-3, the complete variable domain is DVKVTQSSRYLVKRTGEKVFLECVQDMDHENMFWYRQDPGLGLRLIYFSYDVKMKEKGDIPEGYSVSREKKERFSLILESASTNQTSMYLCASSNRRADTQYFGPGTRLTVL.

This chain uses TRBV2 with TRBJ1-3; no clear D gene. Germline values: CDR1 SNHLY, CDR2 FYNNEI. This CDR3 contains 15 residues. Trimming cost V 6 bases and J 4 bases, with 16 bases left between them. CDR3 coding DNA: TGTGCCAGCAGGGCCTATAGGAACTCCGGAAACACCATATATTTT. This translates into CASRAYRNSGNTIYF. The entire variable domain, with the rest obtained from reference TRBV2 and TRBJ1-3, is as follows: EPEVTQTPSHQVTQMGQEVILRCVPISNHLYFYWYRQILGQKVEFLVSFYNNEISEKSEIFDDQFSVERPDGSNFTLKIRSTKLEDSAMYFCASRAYRNSGNTIYFGEGSWLTVV.

The genes are TRBV29-1 and TRBJ2-7, with 7 bases aligning to TRBD2. With 4 bases clipped from V and 5 bases from J, the junction kept 14 bases outside the gene matches. The germline gives CDR1 SQVTM, CDR2 ANQGSEA. This CDR3 is 15 amino acids long. The CDR3 DNA is TGCAGCGTTGTGGTGCGGGAGTTCTCGTTGGACGAGCAGTACTTC. It specifies CSVVVREFSLDEQYF.

The chain couples TRBV7-8 to TRBJ2-7, with a tentative D call TRBD1 (5 bases). The CDR3 spans 16 residues. V lost 5 bases to trimming and J lost 0 bases, with 17 bases between them. Germline CDR1 is SGHVS and CDR2 is FQNEAQ. CDR3 region: CASSKLTALSSYEQYF. The CDR3 DNA sequence: TGTGCCAGCAGCAAGCTGACAGCACTCAGCTCCTACGAGCAGTACTTC.